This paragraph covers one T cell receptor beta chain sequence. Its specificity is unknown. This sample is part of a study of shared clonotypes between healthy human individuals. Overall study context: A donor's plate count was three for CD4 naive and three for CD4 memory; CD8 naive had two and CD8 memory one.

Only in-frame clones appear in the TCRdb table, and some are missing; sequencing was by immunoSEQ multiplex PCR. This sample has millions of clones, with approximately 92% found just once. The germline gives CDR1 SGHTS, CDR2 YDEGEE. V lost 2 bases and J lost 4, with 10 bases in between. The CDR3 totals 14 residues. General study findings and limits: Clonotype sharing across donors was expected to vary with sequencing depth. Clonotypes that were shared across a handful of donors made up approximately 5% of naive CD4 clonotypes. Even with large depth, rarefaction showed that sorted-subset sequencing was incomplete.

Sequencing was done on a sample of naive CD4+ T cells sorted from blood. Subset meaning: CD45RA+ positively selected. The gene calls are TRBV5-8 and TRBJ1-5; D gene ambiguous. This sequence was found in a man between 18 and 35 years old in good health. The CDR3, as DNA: TGTGCCAGCAGCTTTTCTCGGGCGAATCAGCCCCAGCATTTT. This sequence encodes CASSFSRANQPQHF. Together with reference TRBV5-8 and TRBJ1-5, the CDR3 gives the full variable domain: EAGVTQSPTHLIKTRGQQATLRCSPISGHTSVYWYQQALGLGLQFLLWYDEGEERNRGNFPPRFSGRQFPNYSSELNVNALELEDSALYLCASSFSRANQPQHFGDGTRLSIL.